These T cell receptor beta chains were read from a single sample in a study of cytomegalovirus exposure and HLA in healthy donors. Assay: immunoSEQ multiplex PCR; the TCRdb copy retains only in-frame clones and omits some. The sample shows more than 110,000 clones, about three quarters of them seen only once. The source material was PBMCs. The receptor source for this set is a male donor in good health and CMV-seropositive. Both conserved end residues are part of each CDR3. The D gene is left open where the match is weak. Expanded clones get a size class; other rows say once, few or many, or leave the size out.

NA	TRBV9	TRBJ2-7	15	NA	TGTGCCAGCAGCGTAGCTTCTAGCCCGACCTACGAGCAGTACTTC	CASSVASSPTYEQYF
NA	TRBV28	TRBJ1-2	14	NA	TGTGCCAGCAGTTTCGCAGGCCAGGACTATGGCTACACCTTC	CASSFAGQDYGYTF
NA	TRBV2	TRBJ2-4	14	few	TGTGCCAGCAGTGGAGAAATTTTGAGTTACATTCAGTACTTC	CASSGEILSYIQYF
TRBD1	TRBV19	TRBJ2-1	13	NA	TGTGCCAGTAGACAGGGGAGCGCCAATGAGCAGTTCTTC	CASRQGSANEQFF
TRBD2	TRBV6-6	TRBJ2-5	15	NA	TGTGCCAGCAGTCGACGGACTAGCGGGGGCGAGACCCAGTACTTC	CASSRRTSGGETQYF
TRBD1	TRBV5-1	TRBJ1-2	14	NA	TGCGCCAGCAGCTCCGCCGACAGGGGGCATGGCTACACCTTC	CASSSADRGHGYTF
TRBD2	TRBV7-3	TRBJ2-3	14	NA	TGTGCCAGCAGCCCAGGACTAGCCCCAGATACGCAGTATTTT	CASSPGLAPDTQYF
TRBD2	TRBV7-2	TRBJ2-7	17	NA	TGTGCCAGCGCCCCAGGTGGCCTAGCGGGAGCAGGGTACGAGCAGTACTTC	CASAPGGLAGAGYEQYF
TRBD1	TRBV9	TRBJ1-1	15	NA	TGTGCCAGCAGCCCCTGGACAGGGATGAGCACTGAAGCTTTCTTT	CASSPWTGMSTEAFF
TRBD1	TRBV5-1	TRBJ2-6	18	once	TGCGCCAGCAAATCCTACGGGACAGCGATCTCTGGGGCCAACGTCCTGACTTTC	CASKSYGTAISGANVLTF
NA	TRBV2	TRBJ2-5	15	NA	TGTGCCAGCAGGTCACGGTCGGGGGACCAAGAGACCCAGTACTTC	CASRSRSGDQETQYF
NA	TRBV21-1	TRBJ2-1	15	NA	TGTGCCAGCCGTGACCCGGGACTAGCGGGATTAGGGCAGTTCTTC	CASRDPGLAGLGQFF
NA	TRBV27	TRBJ2-5	14	NA	TGTGCCAGCAGAACGACCGCCGAGAGGGAGACCCAGTACTTC	CASRTTAERETQYF
TRBD1	TRBV28	TRBJ2-7	15	NA	TGTGCCAGCAGTTTCAGGGGGACACAAGCCTACGAGCAGTACTTC	CASSFRGTQAYEQYF
TRBD1	TRBV7-6	TRBJ1-5	15	NA	TGTGCCAGCAGCTCCCGGGACAGGGACAGTCAGCCCCAGCATTTT	CASSSRDRDSQPQHF
TRBD1	TRBV2	TRBJ2-7	14	NA	TGTGCCAGTTCCGGGACAGACTACTCCTACGAGCAGTACTTC	CASSGTDYSYEQYF
TRBD2	TRBV19	TRBJ2-1	15	NA	TGTGCCAGTAGTATGGGAGCGGGGGCAGACAATGAGCAGTTCTTC	CASSMGAGADNEQFF
NA	TRBV28	TRBJ2-3	14	NA	TGTGCCAGCGCTCGGCGCGGGATTACAGATACGCAGTATTTT	CASARRGITDTQYF
NA	TRBV6-5	TRBJ1-6	15	NA	TGTGCCAGCAGCCTCCCCCCGGGTCTCAATTCACCCCTCCACTTT	CASSLPPGLNSPLHF
TRBD1	TRBV9	TRBJ2-7	14	NA	TGTGCCAGCAGCCAAGGGGGCAGGGGCTACGAGCAGTACTTC	CASSQGGRGYEQYF
NA	TRBV10-1	TRBJ2-3	13	once	TGCGCCAGCAGTGGTAGGGAGGCAGATACGCAGTATTTT	CASSGREADTQYF
TRBD1	TRBV28	TRBJ1-6	15	few	TGTGCCAGCAGTTTACGACAGGGAAATAATTCACCCCTCCACTTT	CASSLRQGNNSPLHF
NA	TRBV5-1	TRBJ1-1	15	NA	TGCGCCAGCAGCTTGGGAGGGGGTATCAACACTGAAGCTTTCTTT	CASSLGGGINTEAFF
TRBD1	TRBV7-6	TRBJ1-5	16	NA	TGTGCCAGCAGCTCTAACCCGGGACAGGGTGGTCAGCCCCAGCATTTT	CASSSNPGQGGQPQHF